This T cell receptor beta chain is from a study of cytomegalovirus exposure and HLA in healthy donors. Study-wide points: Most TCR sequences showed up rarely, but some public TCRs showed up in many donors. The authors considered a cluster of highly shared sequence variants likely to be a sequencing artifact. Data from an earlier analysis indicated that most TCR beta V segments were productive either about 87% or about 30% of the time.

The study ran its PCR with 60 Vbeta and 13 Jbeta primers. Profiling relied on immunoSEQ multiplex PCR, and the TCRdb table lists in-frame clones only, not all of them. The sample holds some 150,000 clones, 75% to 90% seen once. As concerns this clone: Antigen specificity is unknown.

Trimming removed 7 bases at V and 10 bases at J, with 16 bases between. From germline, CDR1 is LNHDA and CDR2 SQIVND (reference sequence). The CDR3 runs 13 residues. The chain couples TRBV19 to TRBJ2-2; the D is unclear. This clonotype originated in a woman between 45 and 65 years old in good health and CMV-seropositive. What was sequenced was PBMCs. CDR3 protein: CASTGSRLEELFF. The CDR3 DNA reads TGTGCCAGTACAGGCAGCCGCTTGGAGGAGCTGTTTTTT.